These T cell receptor beta chains were read from a single sample in a study of response to subunit inactivated influenza vaccine. TCRdb reanalysed the RT-PCR reads using MiXCR and keeps one entry per CDR3 protein. This table has around 500,000 distinct CDR3 sequences, 9.5% to 13% appearing once. This material consisted of PBMCs from blood, taken more than 35 days after vaccination. The receptors here all came from a man in his fifties or sixties who received an inactivated influenza vaccine. Both conserved end residues are part of each CDR3.

j_gene: TRBJ2-2; v_gene: TRBV12-3/TRBV12-4; CDR3aa: CASTTRAGELFF
j_gene: TRBJ2-3; v_gene: TRBV5-1; CDR3aa: CASSLATGSTDTQYF
j_gene: TRBJ2-1; v_gene: TRBV10-3; CDR3aa: CAISESGWGALIDNEQFF
j_gene: TRBJ2-2; v_gene: TRBV29-1; CDR3aa: CSGQGSTGELFF
j_gene: TRBJ2-5; v_gene: TRBV7-9; CDR3aa: CASSRGPAGETQYF
j_gene: TRBJ2-1; v_gene: TRBV12-3/TRBV12-4; CDR3aa: CASSLAGGNEQFF
j_gene: TRBJ2-5; v_gene: TRBV3-1; CDR3aa: CASSRTSGRAVETQYF
j_gene: TRBJ1-4; v_gene: TRBV2; CDR3aa: CASSDLWTVGDPTNEKLFF
j_gene: TRBJ2-6; v_gene: TRBV6-1; CDR3aa: CASSGMIRSGANVLTF
j_gene: TRBJ2-6; v_gene: TRBV20-1; CDR3aa: CSARDAGANVLTF
j_gene: TRBJ2-5; v_gene: TRBV5-4; CDR3aa: CASSLVPSQGETQYF
j_gene: TRBJ2-1; v_gene: TRBV6-2/TRBV6-3; CDR3aa: CASSYSIEPSGGHATLYNEQFF
j_gene: TRBJ1-1; v_gene: TRBV5-1; CDR3aa: CASSLDRMNTEAFF
j_gene: TRBJ2-1; v_gene: TRBV15; CDR3aa: CATSRAKTGPSYNEQFF
j_gene: TRBJ2-3; v_gene: TRBV9; CDR3aa: CASSVGTSGFTDTQYF
j_gene: TRBJ1-1; v_gene: TRBV12-3/TRBV12-4; CDR3aa: CASSPGKGFLSEAFF
j_gene: TRBJ1-5; v_gene: TRBV20-1; CDR3aa: CSASAGRQSNQPQHF
j_gene: TRBJ1-2; v_gene: TRBV20-1; CDR3aa: CSAKGGGSYGYTF
j_gene: TRBJ2-7; v_gene: TRBV6-2/TRBV6-3; CDR3aa: CASVNRDRGFTYEQYF
j_gene: TRBJ2-3; v_gene: TRBV9; CDR3aa: CASSAGGGTDTQYF
j_gene: TRBJ1-5; v_gene: TRBV20-1; CDR3aa: CSAVRVSNQPQHF
j_gene: TRBJ2-7; v_gene: TRBV25-1; CDR3aa: CASSGYRDRGYEQYF
j_gene: TRBJ1-3; v_gene: TRBV5-1; CDR3aa: CASTGTGTTGNTIYF
j_gene: TRBJ2-3; v_gene: TRBV20-1; CDR3aa: CSAHRDRVLDTQYF
j_gene: TRBJ1-2; v_gene: TRBV5-4; CDR3aa: CASSLPGNNYGYTF
j_gene: TRBJ2-7; v_gene: TRBV7-9; CDR3aa: CASSSGGGQSPYEQYF